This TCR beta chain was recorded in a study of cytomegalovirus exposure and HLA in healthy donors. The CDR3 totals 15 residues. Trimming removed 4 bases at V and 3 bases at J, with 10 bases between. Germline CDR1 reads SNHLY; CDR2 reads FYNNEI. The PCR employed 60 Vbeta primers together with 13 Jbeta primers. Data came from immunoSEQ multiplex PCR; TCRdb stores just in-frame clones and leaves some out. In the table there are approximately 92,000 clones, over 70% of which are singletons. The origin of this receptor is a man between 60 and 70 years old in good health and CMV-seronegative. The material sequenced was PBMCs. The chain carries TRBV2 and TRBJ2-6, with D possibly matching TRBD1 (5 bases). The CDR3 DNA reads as TGTGCCAGCAGTGTTCAGGGTAGTGGGGCCAACGTCCTGACTTTC. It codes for CASSVQGSGANVLTF.